Described below is a single T cell receptor (delta chain) sequence and its context. Its antigen remains unidentified. V dropped 4 bases and J dropped 10 bases, with 22 bases sitting between them. CDR1 and CDR2 from the germline V gene are TSWWSYY and QGS. The CDR3 runs 15 residues. The sorted cells were CD3+ Vdelta1+ Vdelta2- thymocytes from alphabeta-depleted thymus. The data derive from a study of Vδ1+ human thymocytes. Study outcomes and limitations: Highly polyclonal TRG and TRD repertoires with Gaussian CDR3 length distributions appeared in thymus. Bulk repertoire data may be misinterpreted because of unexpected Vdelta2 sequences. Unlike peripheral blood Vdelta1+ controls, thymic delta-chain sequences included about 20% Vdelta2 and few Vdelta3. Donors shared many TRG clonotypes but few TRD clonotypes.

Extracted RNA was reverse transcribed into cDNA. CDR3 amplicons came from multiplex PCR with pooled V-gene forward and constant-region reverse primers. TCRdb called clones anew from the multiplex PCR reads with CATT. The data contain about 75,000 delta-chain clones, around 35% of them seen just once; the ten biggest clones take up under 0.3%. Sequencing input: Vdelta1+ gamma-delta thymocytes from the thymus. Subset defined: FACS-sorted CD3+ TCRalphabeta- TCRVdelta1+ TCRVdelta2- thymocytes. The TCR originated in a boy in the first two years of life who had congenital heart surgery. The chain is built from TRDV1 and TRDJ1, with unresolved D. In DNA, the CDR3 is TGTGCTCTTGGGGCCGCTACCCTCAAAGGACAGGGACTCATCTTT. Protein: CALGAATLKGQGLIF.